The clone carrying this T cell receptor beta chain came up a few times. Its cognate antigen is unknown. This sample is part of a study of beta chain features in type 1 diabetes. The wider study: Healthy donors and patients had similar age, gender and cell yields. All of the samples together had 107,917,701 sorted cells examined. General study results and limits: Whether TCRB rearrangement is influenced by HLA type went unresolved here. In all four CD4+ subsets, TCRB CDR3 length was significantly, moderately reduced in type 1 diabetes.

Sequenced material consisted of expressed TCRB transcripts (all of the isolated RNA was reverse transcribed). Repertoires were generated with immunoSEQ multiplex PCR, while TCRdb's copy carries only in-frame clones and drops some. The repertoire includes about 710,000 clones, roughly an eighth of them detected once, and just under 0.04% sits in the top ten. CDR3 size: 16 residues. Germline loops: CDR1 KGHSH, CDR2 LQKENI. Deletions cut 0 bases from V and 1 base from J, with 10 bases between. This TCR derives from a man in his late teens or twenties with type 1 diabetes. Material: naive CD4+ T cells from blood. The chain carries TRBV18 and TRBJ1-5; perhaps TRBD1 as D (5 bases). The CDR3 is CASSPPGTRSNQPQHF. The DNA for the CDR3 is TGTGCCAGCTCACCACCTGGGACCAGGAGCAATCAGCCCCAGCATTTT. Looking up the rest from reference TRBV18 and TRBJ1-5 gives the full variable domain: NAGVMQNPRHLVRRRGQEARLRCSPMKGHSHVYWYRQLPEEGLKFMVYLQKENIIDESGMPKERFSAEFPKEGPSILRIQQVVRGDSAAYFCASSPPGTRSNQPQHFGDGTRLSIL.